This T cell receptor beta chain was documented in a study of cytomegalovirus exposure and HLA in healthy donors. Study-level findings and limits: TCR association rates varied by HLA locus in a later analysis, with DRB1 highest and HLA-C lowest. According to an earlier analysis, most TCR beta V segments yielded productive rearrangements about 87% or about 30% of the time. Common viral pathogens seemed to be connected with several of the most significant clusters, according to a later analysis.

This CDR3 has 16 residues. V dropped 3 bases and J dropped 2 bases, with 17 bases sitting between them. Germline V gene data show CDR1 as GTSNPN and CDR2 as SVGIG (reference sequence). PCR primers comprised 60 Vbeta and 13 Jbeta primers. This table comes from immunoSEQ multiplex PCR, and its TCRdb copy is limited to in-frame clones, with some not included. The data show 150,000 to 200,000 clones, with 65% to 85% seen just once and approximately 6.8% held by the top ten. Details on this clone: Its cognate antigen is unknown.

This chain joins TRBV30 and TRBJ1-3; no definite D call. The sample comprised PBMCs. The source is a male donor in good health and CMV-seropositive. CDR3 nucleotide sequence: TGTGCCTGGAGCGAACAAAAGCGAACCGCTGGAAACACCATATATTTT. It codes for CAWSEQKRTAGNTIYF.